This T cell receptor (beta chain) is from a study of shared clonotypes between healthy human individuals. The CDR3 spans 12 residues. Per germline, CDR1 MDHEN and CDR2 SYDVKM. The V end was cut by 3 bases, the J end by 9 bases, with 9 bases between. Positive CCR7 selection of CD45RO-negative cells yielded the naive CD8 cells, and terminally differentiated effector memory CD45RA+ cells were excluded. Some clones are missing from TCRdb's copy, which holds only in-frame ones; the method was immunoSEQ multiplex PCR. The data contain around 1.9 million clones, about 93% of them singletons. Sequencing was performed on naive CD8+ T cells from PBMCs. This TCR was recovered from a man younger than 35 in good health. Some clones in this sample may be carry-over from other donors' samples. The rearrangement links TRBV28 to TRBJ2-1, with D unresolved. The CDR3 reads CASSLTTREQFF. CDR3 DNA: TGTGCCAGCAGTTTGACCACCCGTGAGCAGTTCTTC.